The 7 T cell receptor beta chains presented below share a single source sample, sequenced in a study of identical twins. TCRdb fed the 5' RACE reads into MiXCR, producing one record per CDR3 protein. The sample comprises approximately 500,000 distinct CDR3 sequences, roughly 15% of which are singletons, and around 0.48% rests with the top ten. Another study also made use of these data, one on yellow fever vaccine responses in identical twins.

Sequenced sample: CD4+ T cells sorted from blood. The receptors come from a woman under 30 in good health.

On this clonotype itself: At one end, the junction sequence differs from germline, possibly due to a read error. This rearrangement joins TRBV28 to TRBJ2-7, with a possible D match to TRBD1 (5 bases). This CDR3 comprises 12 residues. Germline CDR1 and CDR2: MDHEN and SYDVKM. The CDR3 protein is CASSLSRAIGDF. The DNA for the CDR3 is TGTGCCAGCAGTTTAAGCAGGGCAATAGGGGACTTC.

The DNA of the CDR3 is TGTGCCATCAGCCCCCTTAGATCCAATGAGCAGTTCTTC. Translating gives CAISPLRSNEQFF. V gene TRBV10-3 combines with J gene TRBJ2-1; D remains ambiguous. The CDR3 contains 13 residues. Deletions cut 6 bases from V and 6 bases from J, with 12 bases between. Germline CDR1 reads ENHRY; CDR2 reads SYGVKD.

The DNA for the CDR3 is TGCAGTGCTAGCTTTCGGACCCGTGTGGGAGGGGGGGAGACCCAGTACTTC. Its translation is CSASFRTRVGGGETQYF. The rearrangement joins TRBV20-1 to TRBJ2-5; weak D call: TRBD2 (7 bases). The CDR3 spans 17 residues. V was pared by 3 bases and J by 5 bases, with 25 bases between. Germline V CDR1 and CDR2: DFQATT, SNEGSKA (reference sequence).

This clonotype came up many times. This chain links TRBV10-3 with TRBJ2-5; TRBD2 agrees at 7 bases. Germline lookup yields CDR1 ENHRY and CDR2 SYGVKD. V gave up 6 bases and J gave up 1 base; unmatched junction bases: 2. This CDR3 is built from 13 residues. The CDR3: CAISRTSQETQYF. The CDR3 region has the DNA TGTGCCATCAGCCGGACTAGCCAAGAGACCCAGTACTTC.

This clonotype has a handful of counts. The chain employs TRBV15 and TRBJ2-5, with 8 bases matching TRBD1. Germline lookup yields CDR1 LNHNV and CDR2 YYDKDF (reference sequence). With 0 bases clipped from V and 1 base from J, the junction kept 10 bases outside the gene matches. This CDR3 has 18 residues. The CDR3 DNA follows: TGTGCCACCAGCAGAGATGATGAGGACAGGGAAATCCAAGAGACCCAGTACTTC. This sequence encodes CATSRDDEDREIQETQYF.

The J gene is TRBJ2-1, the V gene TRBV24-1; 8 positions agree with TRBD2. Trimming took 9 bases from V and 4 from J; bases not matched to a gene: 4. CDR1 and CDR2 (germline): KGHDR, SFDVKD. The CDR3 loop spans 13 amino acids. CDR3 sequence (DNA): TGTGCCACCGCCGGGGGGGATTACAATGAGCAGTTCTTC. Its translation is CATAGGDYNEQFF.

The chain has TRBV6-5 and TRBJ1-6; D is unresolved. This CDR3 is built from 16 residues. Germline-derived CDR1 and CDR2 are MNHEY and SVGAGI. Trimming left V 3 bases short and J 0 bases short, with 9 bases between. The CDR3 reads CASSYEGSSYNSPLHF. As DNA, the CDR3 is TGTGCCAGCAGTTATGAAGGGAGCTCCTATAATTCACCCCTCCACTTT.